Sequencing of this T cell receptor beta chain was carried out in a study of T cell repertoires in cytomegalovirus infection. With 7 bases removed from V and 0 bases from J, the gap between germline ends came to 13 bases. The CDR3 covers 14 residues. Germline V gene data show CDR1 as MDHEN and CDR2 as SYDVKM. TCRdb passed the reads through MiXCR, listing each CDR3 protein once. The table includes fewer than 350,000 distinct CDR3 sequences, 15% to 20% detected once. Input material: PBMCs. The gene calls are TRBV28 and TRBJ2-7; either TRBD1 or TRBD2 may supply D (5 bases each). This TCR derives from a human donor in good health (CMV status not recorded). Some clones in this sample may be carry-over from other donors' samples. CDR3 sequence: CASIGTGASYEQYF. DNA for the CDR3: TGTGCCAGCATCGGGACGGGCGCCTCCTACGAGCAGTACTTC.